A single sample gave rise to the 12 T cell receptor beta chains below, sequenced in a study of cytomegalovirus exposure and HLA in healthy donors. Primers: 60 Vbeta forward and 13 Jbeta reverse. Generated by immunoSEQ multiplex PCR, the TCRdb table keeps only in-frame clones and is missing some. The sample shows roughly 110,000 clones, 55% to 70% of them seen only once. Specimen: PBMCs. Receptors were obtained from a woman in her twenties or thirties in good health and CMV-seronegative.

The genes are TRBV11-2 and TRBJ1-2; D remains ambiguous. Germline assignment: CDR1 SGHAT and CDR2 FQNNGV. CDR3 length equals 15 residues. The germline V and J ends were trimmed by 3 bases and 0 bases, with 11 bases remaining between them. The CDR3 region is CASSFPSTANYGYTF. The CDR3 DNA follows: TGTGCCAGCAGCTTCCCCTCCACAGCTAACTATGGCTACACCTTC. Full variable domain (remainder filled in from reference TRBV11-2 and TRBJ1-2): EAGVAQSPRYKIIEKRQSVAFWCNPISGHATLYWYQQILGQGPKLLIQFQNNGVVDDSQLPKDRFSAERLKGVDSTLKIQPAKLEDSAVYLCASSFPSTANYGYTFGSGTRLTVV.

J is TRBJ2-1 and V is TRBV30; 10 bases match TRBD2. Germline CDR1 GTSNPN, CDR2 SVGIG (reference sequence). The CDR3 contains 14 residues. V gave up 6 bases and J gave up 3 bases; unmatched junction bases: 5. This chain's CDR3 is CACLGTSVYNEQFF. The CDR3, as DNA: TGTGCCTGCCTTGGGACTAGCGTCTACAATGAGCAGTTCTTC.

This clone was counted a single time. The chain combines TRBV28 with TRBJ1-3; 8 nucleotides agree with TRBD1. The CDR3 runs 15 residues. Germline loops: CDR1 MDHEN, CDR2 SYDVKM. Unmatched junction bases numbered 8, after V lost 6 bases and J lost 4 bases. The CDR3 spells CASRDQGATGNTIYF. The CDR3 region has the DNA TGTGCCAGCAGGGACCAGGGGGCGACGGGAAACACCATATATTTT.

This clone was recorded only once. This sequence joins TRBV5-1 and TRBJ1-4; TRBD1 might be the D (5 bases). CDR1 SGHRS and CDR2 YFSETQ come from the germline V gene. The CDR3 sequence is 14 residues long. V was cut by 7 bases and J by 5 bases, with 15 bases left in between. CDR3 protein: CASQTGTGNEKLFF. CDR3 bases: TGCGCCAGCCAGACCGGGACTGGGAATGAAAAACTGTTTTTT. Variable domain in full (rest from reference TRBV5-1 and TRBJ1-4): KAGVTQTPRYLIKTRGQQVTLSCSPISGHRSVSWYQQTPGQGLQFLFEYFSETQRNKGNFPGRFSGRQFSNSRSEMNVSTLELGDSALYLCASQTGTGNEKLFFGSGTQLSVL.

The rearrangement links TRBV11-1 to TRBJ1-1, with D unclear. V dropped 5 bases and J dropped 0 bases, with 7 bases sitting between them. The CDR3 is 13 residues long. Per germline, CDR1 SGHAT and CDR2 FQDESV (reference sequence). CDR3 amino acids: CASSIGLNTEAFF. The CDR3 DNA is TGTGCCAGCAGCATCGGTTTGAACACTGAAGCTTTCTTT.

The chain carries TRBV6-5 and TRBJ2-3; D is unresolved. The V end lost 0 bases, the J end lost 2 bases, and 3 bases lay between the germline ends. Germline values: CDR1 MNHEY, CDR2 SVGAGI. There are 13 residues in the CDR3. This CDR3 is CASSYSYTDTQYF. CDR3 coding DNA: TGTGCCAGCAGTTACTCATACACAGATACGCAGTATTTT.

The CDR3 DNA reads as TGTGCCAGCAGTTTATGGGGGGCGACTAATGAAAAACTGTTTTTT. Protein: CASSLWGATNEKLFF. The rearrangement links TRBV28 to TRBJ1-4, with D possibly matching TRBD1 (6 bases). Trimming stripped 0 bases from V and 2 bases from J, with 7 bases between. Germline V lookup: CDR1 MDHEN, CDR2 SYDVKM. The CDR3 spans 15 residues.

This clone was observed a single time. The rearrangement links TRBV14 to TRBJ2-3; TRBD2 is a possible D gene (6 bases). The germline CDR1 and CDR2 sequences are SGHDN and FVKESK. The CDR3 is 16 residues long. V shed 1 base and J shed 0 bases, with 11 bases lying between them. CDR3 in DNA: TGTGCCAGCAGCCAAGGCGTCGGGACTAGCACAGATACGCAGTATTTT. This gives the protein CASSQGVGTSTDTQYF.

The chain combines TRBV9 with TRBJ2-1; 12 nucleotides agree with TRBD2. J lost 7 bases, V lost 0 bases, and 2 bases had no gene match. Germline-derived CDR1 and CDR2 are SGDLS and YYNGEE. This CDR3 has 15 amino acids. CDR3 sequence: CASSVVGTSGNEQFF. Here the CDR3 DNA reads TGTGCCAGCAGCGTAGTGGGGACTAGCGGGAATGAGCAGTTCTTC.

J is TRBJ2-7 and V is TRBV10-3; D perhaps matches TRBD2 (6 bases). The CDR3 runs 13 residues. Deletions cut 8 bases from V and 3 bases from J, with 14 bases between. Germline V lookup: CDR1 ENHRY, CDR2 SYGVKD. CDR3 nucleotide sequence: TGTGCCATCGGGCGGGGAGAAGACTACGAGCAGTACTTC. The encoded protein is CAIGRGEDYEQYF.

This rearrangement joins TRBV2 to TRBJ2-5, with TRBD2 matching 12 bases. Judging by the DNA end, TRBJ2-7 fits better; the J call may be wrong. The CDR3 totals 15 residues. The germline gives CDR1 SNHLY, CDR2 FYNNEI. The CDR3 DNA follows: TGTGCCAGCAGAGATGGACTAGCGGGGCCCTACGAGCAGTACTTC. It specifies CASRDGLAGPYEQYF.

CDR3: CASSSPGELARYEQYF. The CDR3 coding sequence is TGTGCCAGCAGTTCGCCCGGGGAGCTAGCGCGGTACGAGCAGTACTTC. V usage is TRBV28 and J usage is TRBJ2-7; D possibly corresponds to TRBD2 (6 bases). V was shortened by 4 bases and J by 4 bases, with 20 bases between the two germline ends. The CDR3 is 16 residues long. Germline CDR1 MDHEN, CDR2 SYDVKM.